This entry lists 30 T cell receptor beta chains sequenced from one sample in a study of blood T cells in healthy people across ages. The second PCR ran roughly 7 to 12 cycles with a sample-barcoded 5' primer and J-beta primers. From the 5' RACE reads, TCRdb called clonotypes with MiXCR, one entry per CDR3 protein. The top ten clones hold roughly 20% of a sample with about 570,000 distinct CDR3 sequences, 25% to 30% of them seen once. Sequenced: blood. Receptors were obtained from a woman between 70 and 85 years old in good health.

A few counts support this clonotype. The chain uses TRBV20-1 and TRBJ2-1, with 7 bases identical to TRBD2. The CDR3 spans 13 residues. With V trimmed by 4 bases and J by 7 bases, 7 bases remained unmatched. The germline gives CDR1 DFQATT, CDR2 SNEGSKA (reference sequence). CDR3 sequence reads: CSAIQLAVNEQFF. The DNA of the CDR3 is TGCAGTGCTATCCAGCTAGCGGTGAATGAGCAGTTCTTC.

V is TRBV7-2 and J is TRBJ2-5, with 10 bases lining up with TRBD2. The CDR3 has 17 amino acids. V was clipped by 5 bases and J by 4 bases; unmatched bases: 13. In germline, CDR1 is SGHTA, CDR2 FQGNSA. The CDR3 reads CASSSGLAASPRETQYF. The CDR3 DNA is TGTGCCAGCAGCAGTGGACTAGCGGCTTCCCCACGAGAGACCCAGTACTTC. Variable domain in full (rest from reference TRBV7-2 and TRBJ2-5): GAGVSQSPSNKVTEKGKDVELRCDPISGHTALYWYRQSLGQGLEFLIYFQGNSAPDKSGLPSDRFSAERTGGSVSTLTIQRTQQEDSAVYLCASSSGLAASPRETQYFGPGTRLLVL.

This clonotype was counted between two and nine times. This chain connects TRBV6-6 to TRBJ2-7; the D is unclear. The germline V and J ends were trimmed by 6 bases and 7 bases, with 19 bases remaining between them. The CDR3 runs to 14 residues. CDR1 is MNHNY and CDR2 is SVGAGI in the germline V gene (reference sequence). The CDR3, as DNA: TGTGCCAGCAGCCAAGTCCCCAAGGCATGGGAGCAGTACTTC. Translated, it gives CASSQVPKAWEQYF.

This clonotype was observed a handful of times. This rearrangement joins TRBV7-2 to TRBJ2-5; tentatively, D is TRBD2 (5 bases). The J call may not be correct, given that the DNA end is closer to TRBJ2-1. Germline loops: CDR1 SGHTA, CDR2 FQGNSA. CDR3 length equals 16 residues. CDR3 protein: CASSLASSAEYNEQFF. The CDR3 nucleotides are TGTGCCAGCAGCTTAGCGAGTAGCGCGGAATACAATGAGCAGTTCTTC.

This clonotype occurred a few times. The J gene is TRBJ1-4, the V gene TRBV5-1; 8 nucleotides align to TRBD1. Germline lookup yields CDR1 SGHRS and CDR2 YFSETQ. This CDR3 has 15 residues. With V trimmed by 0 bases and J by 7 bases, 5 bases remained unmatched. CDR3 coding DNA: TGCGCCAGCAGCTTGGAAGGGACAGGAGTTGAAAAACTGTTTTTT. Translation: CASSLEGTGVEKLFF.

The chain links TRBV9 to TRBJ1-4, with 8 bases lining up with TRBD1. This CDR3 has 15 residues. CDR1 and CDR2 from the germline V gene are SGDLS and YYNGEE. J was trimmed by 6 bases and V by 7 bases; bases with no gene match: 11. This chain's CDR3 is CASGPRTGFYEKLFF. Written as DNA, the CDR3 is TGTGCCAGCGGCCCACGGACAGGGTTTTATGAAAAACTGTTTTTT.

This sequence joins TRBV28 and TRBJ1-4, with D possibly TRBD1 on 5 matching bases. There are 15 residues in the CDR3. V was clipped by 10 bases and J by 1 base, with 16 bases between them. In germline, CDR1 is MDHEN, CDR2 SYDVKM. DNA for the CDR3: TGTGCCACCGAAAGCGGGGGAGGAACTAATGAAAAACTGTTTTTT. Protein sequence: CATESGGGTNEKLFF. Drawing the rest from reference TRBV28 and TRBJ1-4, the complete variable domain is DVKVTQSSRYLVKRTGEKVFLECVQDMDHENMFWYRQDPGLGLRLIYFSYDVKMKEKGDIPEGYSVSREKKERFSLILESASTNQTSMYLCATESGGGTNEKLFFGSGTQLSVL.

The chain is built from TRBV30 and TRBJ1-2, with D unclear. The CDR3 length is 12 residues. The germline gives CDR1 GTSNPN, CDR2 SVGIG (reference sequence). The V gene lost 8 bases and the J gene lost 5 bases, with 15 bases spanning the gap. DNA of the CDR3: TGTGCCGGATCCGCTGAGGGTTATGGCTACACCTTC. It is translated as CAGSAEGYGYTF.

DNA of the CDR3: TGCGCCAGCAGCTTGGAGGCGGCCCCGGACGGAAGGGCTTTCTTT. It is translated as CASSLEAAPDGRAFF. V and J are TRBV5-1 and TRBJ1-1; D is ambiguous. CDR3 size: 15 residues. The V gene's germline CDR1 is SGHRS and CDR2 YFSETQ. Trimming left V 0 bases short and J 11 bases short, with 20 bases between.

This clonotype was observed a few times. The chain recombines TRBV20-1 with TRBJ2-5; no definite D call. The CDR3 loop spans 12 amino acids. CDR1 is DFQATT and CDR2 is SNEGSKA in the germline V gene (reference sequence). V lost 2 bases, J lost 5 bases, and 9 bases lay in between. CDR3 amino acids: CSARRQLETQYF. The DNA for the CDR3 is TGCAGTGCTAGAAGGCAACTGGAGACCCAGTACTTC.

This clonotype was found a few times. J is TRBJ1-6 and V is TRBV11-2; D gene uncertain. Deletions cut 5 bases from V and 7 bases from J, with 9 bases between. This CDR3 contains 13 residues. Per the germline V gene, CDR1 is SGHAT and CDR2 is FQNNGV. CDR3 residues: CASSLYRNSPLHF. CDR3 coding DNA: TGTGCCAGCAGCCTGTACAGAAATTCACCCCTCCACTTT.

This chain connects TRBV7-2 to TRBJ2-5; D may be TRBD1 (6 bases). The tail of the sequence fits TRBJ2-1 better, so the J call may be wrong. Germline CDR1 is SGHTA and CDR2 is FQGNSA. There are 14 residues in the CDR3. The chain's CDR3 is CASSDRQAYNEQFF. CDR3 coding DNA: TGTGCCAGCAGCGATCGACAGGCTTACAATGAGCAGTTCTTC.

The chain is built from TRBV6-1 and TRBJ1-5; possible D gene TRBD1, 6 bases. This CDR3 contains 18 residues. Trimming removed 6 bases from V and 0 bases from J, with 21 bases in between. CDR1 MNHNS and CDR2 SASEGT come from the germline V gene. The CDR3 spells CASRRFGGRIYSNQPQHF. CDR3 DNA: TGTGCCAGCAGGAGGTTTGGGGGGCGAATTTATAGCAATCAGCCCCAGCATTTT.

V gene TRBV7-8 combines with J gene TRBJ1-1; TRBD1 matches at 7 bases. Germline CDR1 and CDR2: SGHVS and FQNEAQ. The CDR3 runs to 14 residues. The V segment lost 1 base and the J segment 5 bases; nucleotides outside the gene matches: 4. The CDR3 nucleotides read TGTGCCAGCAGCTTAGAAGGGGGCGAAACTGAAGCTTTCTTT. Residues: CASSLEGGETEAFF.

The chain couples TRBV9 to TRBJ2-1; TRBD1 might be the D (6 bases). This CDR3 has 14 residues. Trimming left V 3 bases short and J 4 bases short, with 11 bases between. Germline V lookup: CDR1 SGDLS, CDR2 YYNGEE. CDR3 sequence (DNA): TGTGCCAGCAGCGCACGGACAGTATACAATGAGCAGTTCTTC. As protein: CASSARTVYNEQFF.

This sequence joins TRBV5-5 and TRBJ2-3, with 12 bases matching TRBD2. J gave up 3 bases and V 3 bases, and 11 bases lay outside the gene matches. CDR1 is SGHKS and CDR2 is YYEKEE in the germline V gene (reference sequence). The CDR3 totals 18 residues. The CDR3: CASSSLLLAGGPTDTQYF. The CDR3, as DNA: TGTGCCAGCAGCTCCCTATTACTAGCGGGGGGCCCTACAGATACGCAGTATTTT.

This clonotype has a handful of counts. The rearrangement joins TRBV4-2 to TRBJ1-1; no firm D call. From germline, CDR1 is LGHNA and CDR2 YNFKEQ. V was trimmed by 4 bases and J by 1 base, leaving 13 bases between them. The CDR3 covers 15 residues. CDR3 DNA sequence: TGTGCCAGCAGCCCTCAACCGACCCCGAACACTGAAGCTTTCTTT. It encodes CASSPQPTPNTEAFF.

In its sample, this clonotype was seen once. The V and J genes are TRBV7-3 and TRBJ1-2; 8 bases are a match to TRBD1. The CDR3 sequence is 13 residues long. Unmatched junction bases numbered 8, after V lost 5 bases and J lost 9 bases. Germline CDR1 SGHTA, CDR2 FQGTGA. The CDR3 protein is CASSLGTGERYTF. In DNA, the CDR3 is TGTGCCAGCAGCCTTGGGACAGGAGAACGCTACACCTTC.

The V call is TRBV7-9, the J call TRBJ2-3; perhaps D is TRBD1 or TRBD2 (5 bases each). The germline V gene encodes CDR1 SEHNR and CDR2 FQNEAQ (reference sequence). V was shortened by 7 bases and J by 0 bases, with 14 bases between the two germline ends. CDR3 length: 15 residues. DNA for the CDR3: TGTGCCAGCACTCTAGGGGACGGAAGCACAGATACGCAGTATTTT. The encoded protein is CASTLGDGSTDTQYF. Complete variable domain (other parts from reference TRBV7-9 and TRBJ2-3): DTGVSQNPRHKITKRGQNVTFRCDPISEHNRLYWYRQTLGQGPEFLTYFQNEAQLEKSRLLSDRFSAERPKGSFSTLEIQRTEQGDSAMYLCASTLGDGSTDTQYFGPGTRLTVL.

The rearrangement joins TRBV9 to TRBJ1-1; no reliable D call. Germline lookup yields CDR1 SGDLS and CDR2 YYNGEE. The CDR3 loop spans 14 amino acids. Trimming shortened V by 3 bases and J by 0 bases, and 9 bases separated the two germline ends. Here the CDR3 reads CASSAHLMNTEAFF. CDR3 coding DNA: TGTGCCAGCAGCGCCCACTTAATGAACACTGAAGCTTTCTTT.

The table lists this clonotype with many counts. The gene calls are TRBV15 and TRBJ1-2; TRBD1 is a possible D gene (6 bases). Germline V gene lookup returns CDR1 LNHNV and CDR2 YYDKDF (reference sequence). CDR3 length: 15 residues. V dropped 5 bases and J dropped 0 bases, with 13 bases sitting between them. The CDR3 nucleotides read TGTGCCACCAGCGGGCCACAGGGAGCTAACTATGGCTACACCTTC. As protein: CATSGPQGANYGYTF. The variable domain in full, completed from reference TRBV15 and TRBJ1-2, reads DAMVIQNPRYQVTQFGKPVTLSCSQTLNHNVMYWYQQKSSQAPKLLFHYYDKDFNNEADTPDNFQSRRPNTSFCFLDIRSPGLGDTAMYLCATSGPQGANYGYTFGSGTRLTVV.

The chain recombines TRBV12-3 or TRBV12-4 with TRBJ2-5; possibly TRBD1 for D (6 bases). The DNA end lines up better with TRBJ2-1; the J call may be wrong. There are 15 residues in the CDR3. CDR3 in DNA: TGTGCCAGCAGTTTATCAGGGGCCCCATACAATGAGCAGTTCTTC. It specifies CASSLSGAPYNEQFF.

The CDR3 reads CASSEGQGARNTEAFF. The CDR3 nucleotides read TGTGCCAGCAGCGAAGGACAGGGGGCGCGGAACACTGAAGCTTTCTTT. V and J are TRBV5-4 and TRBJ1-1; TRBD1 aligns across 11 bases. Per the germline V gene, CDR1 is SGHNT and CDR2 is YYREEE (reference sequence). The CDR3 loop spans 16 amino acids. J was trimmed by 1 base and V by 4 bases; bases with no gene match: 6.

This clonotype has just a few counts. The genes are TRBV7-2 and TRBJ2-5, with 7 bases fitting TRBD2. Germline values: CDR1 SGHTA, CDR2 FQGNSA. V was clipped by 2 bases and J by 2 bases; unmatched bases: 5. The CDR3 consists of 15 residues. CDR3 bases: TGTGCCAGCAGCTTATTCTCGCGGGGGCAAGAGACCCAGTACTTC. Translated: CASSLFSRGQETQYF.

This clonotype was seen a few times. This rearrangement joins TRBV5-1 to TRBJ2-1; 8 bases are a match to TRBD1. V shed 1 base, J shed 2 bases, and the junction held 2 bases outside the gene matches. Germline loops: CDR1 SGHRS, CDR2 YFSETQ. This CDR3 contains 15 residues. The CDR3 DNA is TGCGCCAGCAGCTTGCAGGGGGCACCCTACAATGAGCAGTTCTTC. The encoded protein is CASSLQGAPYNEQFF.

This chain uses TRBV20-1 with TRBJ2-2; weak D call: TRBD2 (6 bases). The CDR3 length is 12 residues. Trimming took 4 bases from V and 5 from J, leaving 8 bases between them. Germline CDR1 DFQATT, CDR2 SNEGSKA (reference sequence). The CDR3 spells CSAKAGTGELFF. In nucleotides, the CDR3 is TGCAGTGCTAAGGCGGGGACCGGGGAGCTGTTTTTT.

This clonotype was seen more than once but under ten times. The CDR3 DNA reads as TGCAGCGTTTCTGAGGCATTGAGGAACACTGAAGCTTTCTTT. As protein: CSVSEALRNTEAFF. This chain connects TRBV29-1 to TRBJ1-1; no clear D. The CDR3 consists of 14 residues. Trimming shortened V by 5 bases and J by 1 base, and 14 bases separated the two germline ends. Germline lookup yields CDR1 SQVTM and CDR2 ANQGSEA.

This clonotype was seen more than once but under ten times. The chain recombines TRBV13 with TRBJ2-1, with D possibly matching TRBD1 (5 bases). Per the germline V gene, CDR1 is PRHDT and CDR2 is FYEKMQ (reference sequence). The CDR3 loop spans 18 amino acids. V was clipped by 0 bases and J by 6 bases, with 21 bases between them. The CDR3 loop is CASSLGLGLLGSVNEQFF. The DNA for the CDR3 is TGTGCCAGCAGCTTAGGGTTGGGGCTACTTGGCTCCGTCAATGAGCAGTTCTTC.

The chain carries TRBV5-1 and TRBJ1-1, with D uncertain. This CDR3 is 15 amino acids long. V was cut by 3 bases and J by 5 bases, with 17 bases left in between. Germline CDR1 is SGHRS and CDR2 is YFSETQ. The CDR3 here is CASSSTGLGRTEAFF. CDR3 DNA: TGCGCCAGCAGCTCTACCGGACTGGGAAGAACTGAAGCTTTCTTT.

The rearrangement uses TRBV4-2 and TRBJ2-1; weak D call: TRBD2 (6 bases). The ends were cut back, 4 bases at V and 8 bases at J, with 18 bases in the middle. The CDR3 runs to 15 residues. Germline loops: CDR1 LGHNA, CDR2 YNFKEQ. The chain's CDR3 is CASSPRLVAMDEQFF. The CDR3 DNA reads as TGTGCCAGCAGCCCAAGACTAGTGGCTATGGATGAGCAGTTCTTC.